This TCR beta chain stems from a study of T cells in Graves' hyperthyroidism and ophthalmopathy. The study's findings and limits: Peripheral blood also featured most of the thyroid clonotypes expanded above 0.001.

TCR beta CDR3 sequences were amplified from RNA transcripts. HTBI primers were employed in a first-round RT-PCR of the TCR CDR3. TCRdb re-derived calls from the multiplex PCR reads in MiXCR, one entry per CDR3 protein. The sample shows some 800,000 distinct CDR3 sequences, 38% of them seen only once. The CDR3 contains 16 residues. The germline V gene encodes CDR1 SEHNR and CDR2 FQNEAQ (reference sequence). The V segment lost 6 bases and the J segment 7 bases; nucleotides outside the gene matches: 10. The patients, who ranged from 18 to 65 in age, presented with newly diagnosed hyperthyroidism lasting under 2 months. Any patient presenting with uncontrolled infection, other autoimmune disease, pregnancy or lactation was left out. Isolation of PBMCs was performed on around 9.8 ml fresh peripheral blood. Comments on this clonotype: Its antigen remains unidentified.

The clonotype was recovered from a young man with Graves' hyperthyroidism. The specimen sequenced was blood. This chain links TRBV7-9 with TRBJ2-2; TRBD2 matches at 11 bases. CDR3 bases: TGTGCCAGCAGTCACACACTAGCGGGAGCCGTCGGGGAGCTGTTTTTT. It yields the protein CASSHTLAGAVGELFF.